This T cell receptor (beta chain) derives from a study of beta chain features in type 1 diabetes. Between the trimmed V and J ends, which lost 1 base and 5 bases, there was a span of 11 bases. The CDR3 length is 14 residues. CDR1 SGHNT and CDR2 YENEEA come from the germline V gene. The isolated RNA, all of it, was reverse transcribed, so expressed TCRB transcripts were what got sequenced. Repertoires were generated with immunoSEQ multiplex PCR, while TCRdb's copy carries only in-frame clones and drops some. This table has a few hundred thousand clones, 14% appearing once. Input material: central memory CD4+ T cells from blood. The clonotype comes from a man aged 25-45 years in good health. V gene TRBV11-3 combines with J gene TRBJ2-5, with D possibly being TRBD2 (5 bases). CDR3 protein: CASSLGPGWETQYF. CDR3 sequence (DNA): TGTGCCAGCAGCTTAGGACCGGGGTGGGAGACCCAGTACTTC.